This TCR beta chain was retrieved from a study of early T cells in non-severe SARS-CoV-2 infection (dated by TCRdb to the early 2020s). Regarding the research as a whole: Because TCR sequencing relied on bulk RNA taken from unsorted whole blood, pairing of alpha and beta chains was not possible.

There are a few counts of this clonotype. The specificity of this receptor is unknown. No quality values exist for individual bases; no much larger clone is one base distant. A case-control design nested within a healthcare worker cohort in London, UK, was used, with weekly nasopharyngeal swab PCR tests and blood sampling performed. Healthcare workers were recruited during the week of the UK lockdown, between 23 and 31 March 2020, and followed weekly for up to roughly 15 weeks. Libraries were built with 5' RACE. Sequencing was performed on a NextSeq 500. In the TCR library protocol, unique molecular identifiers were attached to individual cDNA molecules to correct for PCR bias and sequencing error. Sequencing covered both TCR alpha and beta chains, and within each sample the abundances of alpha and beta sequences were tightly co-correlated. In the original analysis: Decombinator V4 was used to perform V gene, J gene and CDR3 annotation of TCR sequences. TCRs were defined as expanded if a significant change between any two time points was detected under a Poisson model with p below 0.0001. TCR abundances were normalised to the total number of TCRs sequenced per sample and were expressed as counts per million. VDJdb, accessed on 1 November 2021, was searched for TCRs annotated for CMV, EBV and SARS-CoV-2, and TCRs annotated for more than one antigen were excluded. Using fastp trimming at Q25 and MiXCR clonotype assembly, TCRdb reanalyzed the public sequencing data and kept in-frame beta chains. Identical CDR3 proteins give one entry, which carries the most common genes and DNA. The V and J calls reflect TCRdb's pipeline rather than the authors' work. A total of around 39,000 distinct CDR3 sequences appear in this sample, 7.9% of them only once. Of the sample, roughly 12% falls within the top ten clones.

Summary of the overall study and its limitations: VDJdb matching was skewed toward anti-spike CD8 responses, so virus-specific expansions were likely underestimated and private and CD4 specificities were missed.

Specimen: whole blood, collected at baseline. The sequence was obtained from an adult who was a healthcare worker with PCR-confirmed SARS-CoV-2 infection or an uninfected control (not recorded which).

At the DNA level, the sequence is TGTGCCACCGGCCCGGATAGCGGGCAAGAGACCCAGTACTTC. The resulting protein is CATGPDSGQETQYF. The rearranged segments are TRBV10-3 and TRBJ2-5; 7 bases in the middle match TRBD2. The junction shows trimming of 10 bases on V and 2 bases on J, and the gene matches do not reach 10 bases of it. For CDR1 and CDR2, the germline V gene lists ENHRY and SYGVKD. The CDR3, from cysteine to phenylalanine, totals 14 residues. Only the CDR3 DNA stays, 42 bases, in frame from base 1.